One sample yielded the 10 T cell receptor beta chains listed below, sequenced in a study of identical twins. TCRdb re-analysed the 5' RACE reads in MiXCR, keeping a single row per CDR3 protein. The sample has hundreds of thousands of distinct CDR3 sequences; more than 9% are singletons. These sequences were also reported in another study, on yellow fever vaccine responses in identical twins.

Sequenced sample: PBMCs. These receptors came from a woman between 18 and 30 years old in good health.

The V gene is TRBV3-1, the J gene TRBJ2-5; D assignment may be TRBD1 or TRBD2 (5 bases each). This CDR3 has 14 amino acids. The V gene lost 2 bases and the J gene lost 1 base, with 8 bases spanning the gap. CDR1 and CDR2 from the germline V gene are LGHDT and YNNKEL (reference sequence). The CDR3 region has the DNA TGTGCCAGCAGCCAAAGGGGACCCCAAGAGACCCAGTACTTC. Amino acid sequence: CASSQRGPQETQYF.

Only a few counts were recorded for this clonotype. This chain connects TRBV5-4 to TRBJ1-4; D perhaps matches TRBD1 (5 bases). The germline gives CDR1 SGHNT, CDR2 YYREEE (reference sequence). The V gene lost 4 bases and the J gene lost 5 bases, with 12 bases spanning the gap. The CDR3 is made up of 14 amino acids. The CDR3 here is CASSRQPKNEKLFF. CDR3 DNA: TGTGCCAGCAGCCGACAGCCTAAAAATGAAAAACTGTTTTTT.

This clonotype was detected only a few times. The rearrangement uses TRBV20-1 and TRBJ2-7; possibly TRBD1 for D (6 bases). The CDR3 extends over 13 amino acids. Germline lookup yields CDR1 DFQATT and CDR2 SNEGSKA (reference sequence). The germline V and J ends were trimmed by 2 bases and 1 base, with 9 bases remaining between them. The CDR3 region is CSARQDRSYEQYF. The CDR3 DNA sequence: TGCAGTGCTAGACAGGACAGATCCTACGAGCAGTACTTC.

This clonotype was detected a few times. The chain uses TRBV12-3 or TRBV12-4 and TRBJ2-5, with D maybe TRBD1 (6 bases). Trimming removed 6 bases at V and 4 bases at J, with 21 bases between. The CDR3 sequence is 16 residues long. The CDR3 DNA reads TGTGCCAGCAGCTACGCCGGGAAAAGGGGGAGAGAGACCCAGTACTTC. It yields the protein CASSYAGKRGRETQYF.

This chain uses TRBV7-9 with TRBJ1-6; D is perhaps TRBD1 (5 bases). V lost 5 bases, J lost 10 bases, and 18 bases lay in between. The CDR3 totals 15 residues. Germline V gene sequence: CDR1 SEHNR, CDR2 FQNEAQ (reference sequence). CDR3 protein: CASSPDQGLRSPLHF. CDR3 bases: TGTGCCAGCAGCCCAGATCAGGGCTTACGATCACCCCTCCACTTT.

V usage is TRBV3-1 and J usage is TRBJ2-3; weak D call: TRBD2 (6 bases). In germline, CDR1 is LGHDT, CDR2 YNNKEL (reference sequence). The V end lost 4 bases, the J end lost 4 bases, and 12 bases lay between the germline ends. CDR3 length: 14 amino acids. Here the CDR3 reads CASSLGRWSDTQYF. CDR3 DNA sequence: TGTGCCAGCAGCCTGGGGAGGTGGTCAGATACGCAGTATTTT.

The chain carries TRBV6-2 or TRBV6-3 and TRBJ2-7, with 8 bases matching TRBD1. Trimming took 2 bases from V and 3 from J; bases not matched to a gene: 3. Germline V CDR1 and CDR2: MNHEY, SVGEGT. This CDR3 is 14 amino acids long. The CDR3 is CASSYDGTGYEQYV. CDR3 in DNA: TGTGCCAGCAGTTACGATGGGACAGGCTACGAGCAGTACGTC.

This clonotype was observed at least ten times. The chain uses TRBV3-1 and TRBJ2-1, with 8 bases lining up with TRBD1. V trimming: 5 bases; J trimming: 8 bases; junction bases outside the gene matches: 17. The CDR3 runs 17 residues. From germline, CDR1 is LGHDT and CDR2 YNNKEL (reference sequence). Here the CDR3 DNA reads TGTGCCAGCAGCGCATCAACCAGGGGGCCGCTAGTTGATGAGCAGTTCTTC. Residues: CASSASTRGPLVDEQFF.

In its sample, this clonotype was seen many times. The CDR3 sequence is CASSLAMTGIYNEQFF. CDR3 coding DNA: TGTGCCAGCAGCTTAGCGATGACGGGGATCTACAATGAGCAGTTCTTC. This chain connects TRBV7-8 to TRBJ2-1; D is possibly TRBD2 (5 bases). V shed 0 bases and J shed 3 bases, with 12 bases lying between them. The CDR3 is made up of 16 amino acids. CDR1 is SGHVS and CDR2 is FQNEAQ in the germline V gene.

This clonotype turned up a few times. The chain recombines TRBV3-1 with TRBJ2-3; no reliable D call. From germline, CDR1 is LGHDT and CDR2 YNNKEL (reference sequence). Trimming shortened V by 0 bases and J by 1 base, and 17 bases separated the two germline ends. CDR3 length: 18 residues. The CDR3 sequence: CASSQEVRLGFGTDTQYF. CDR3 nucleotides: TGTGCCAGCAGCCAAGAAGTTCGATTGGGGTTTGGCACAGATACGCAGTATTTT.